This entry is about one TCR beta chain. The target antigen is unknown. Conventional CD4+ T cells were sorted from blood as CD25-low CD127-high cells. This entry comes from a study of regulatory and conventional T cells in RAG deficiency. Study-wide points: Control T-cell subsets had markedly higher Shannon entropy and lower Simpson indices than RAG-deficient patients. Treg unique TCR beta sequences were approximately 96-fold fewer in Omenn syndrome and CID/AS patients than controls. Omenn patients showed >80% Treg-Tconv overlap and shorter CDR3 lengths.

V lost 2 bases and J 5 bases, leaving 9 bases between the germline ends. This CDR3 is 12 amino acids long. Germline lookup yields CDR1 GTSNPN and CDR2 SVGIG (reference sequence). TCRdb's table, derived via immunoSEQ multiplex PCR, lists solely in-frame clones and lacks some. The sample has 25,000 to 35,000 clones, around 96% seen once. The sample was also linked to a second study, of regulatory T cells. That paper notes: The PCR used 52 TRBV and 13 TRBJ primers. Regulatory T cells showed the strongest V-J pair restriction and V/J gene skewing among patient repertoires.

This chain connects TRBV30 to TRBJ1-2, with D perhaps TRBD1 (6 bases). The clonotype originates from a human donor in good health. Sequencing used CD25- CD4+ T cells sorted from blood. This CDR3 is CAWSTRGYGYTF. The CDR3 DNA is TGTGCCTGGAGTACGAGGGGGTATGGCTACACCTTC.